This is a list of T cell receptor beta chains from one sample in a study of PD-L1 blockade in urothelial cancer. Clones were sequenced by immunoSEQ multiplex PCR, and TCRdb holds only the in-frame ones, with some missing. The sample has tens of thousands of clones; more than 75% are singletons. The source was PBMCs, collected around atezolizumab (anti-PD-L1) treatment. These TCRs come from a man in his sixties with urothelial cancer. Each CDR3 is given with its conserved first and last residue. A D gene is named only where the DNA matches it firmly. Size is omitted from some rows. Given values are once, few, many or a class for expanded clones.

j_call v_call clone_size d_call cdr3_nt cdr3_aa
TRBJ2-1 TRBV28 . TRBD2 TGTGCCAGCAAGGTTGGGTCTAGCGGGTCTCTTGGGACCTACAATGAGCAGTTCTTC CASKVGSSGSLGTYNEQFF
TRBJ1-5 TRBV6-5 . . TGTGCCAGCATGCCGGGGGACAATCAGCCCCAGCATTTT CASMPGDNQPQHF
TRBJ2-7 TRBV2 . TRBD2 TGTGCCAGCTCTGGGACTAGCGCCTTCTACGAGCAGTACTTC CASSGTSAFYEQYF
TRBJ2-1 TRBV11-2 few TRBD2 TGTGCCAGCAGCTTCTCTAGCGGGAGTGGTGAGCAGTTCTTC CASSFSSGSGEQFF
TRBJ1-1 TRBV27 . . TGTGCCAGCAGTTACGGGACAAACTTCGAAGCTTTCTTT CASSYGTNFEAFF
TRBJ1-3 TRBV7-9 . TRBD1 TGTGCCAGCACCACCTCCGGGACAGGGGATGGAAACACCATATATTTT CASTTSGTGDGNTIYF
TRBJ2-7 TRBV5-1 . TRBD1 TGCGCCAGCAGTTGGTCAGGGGGCACGGGGTACGAGCAGTACTTC CASSWSGGTGYEQYF
TRBJ1-2 TRBV4-1 . . TGCGCCAGCAGCCAAGTAGCTAACTATGGCTACACCTTC CASSQVANYGYTF
TRBJ2-2 TRBV7-2 . TRBD1 TGTGCCAGCAGCCGTCGGACAGGGTACACCGGGGAGCTGTTTTTT CASSRRTGYTGELFF
TRBJ1-6 TRBV4-1 . . TGCGCCAGCAGCCTCTTCGCCCGGGGAGGGGGGTATAATTCACCCCTCCACTTT CASSLFARGGGYNSPLHF
TRBJ1-4 TRBV27 . . TGTGCCAGCAGCCGAGGGGGTCCTAGAGAAAAACTGTTTTTT CASSRGGPREKLFF